A selection of T cell receptor beta chains follows, all from one sample in a study of early T cells in non-severe SARS-CoV-2 infection. TCRdb called the 5' RACE reads again in MiXCR, with one record for every CDR3 protein. Of roughly 46,000 distinct CDR3 sequences in the sample, 5% to 6.5% were seen once. The sequenced sample was whole blood, obtained at baseline. The receptors shown here come from an adult who was a healthcare worker with PCR-confirmed SARS-CoV-2 infection or an uninfected control (not recorded which). Each CDR3 is given with its conserved first and last residue. Fields, in order: V gene, J gene, D gene, CDR3 protein. The D gene is left open where the match is weak.

v_call: TRBV5-1
j_call: TRBJ2-3
d_call: NA
cdr3_aa: CASSLGLGIYTDTQYF

v_call: TRBV7-3
j_call: TRBJ2-2
d_call: NA
cdr3_aa: CASSLRPTGSTGELFF

v_call: TRBV5-5
j_call: TRBJ1-1
d_call: NA
cdr3_aa: CASSLGGPNTEAFF

v_call: TRBV7-3
j_call: TRBJ1-2
d_call: TRBD1
cdr3_aa: CASSLGGQGFDGYTF

v_call: TRBV6-1
j_call: TRBJ2-1
d_call: TRBD1
cdr3_aa: CAGADREYNEQFF

v_call: TRBV18
j_call: TRBJ2-7
d_call: TRBD2
cdr3_aa: CASSLAGGPNEDEQYF

v_call: TRBV6-5
j_call: TRBJ1-2
d_call: NA
cdr3_aa: CASSYVAGTYGYTF

v_call: TRBV11-3
j_call: TRBJ2-7
d_call: NA
cdr3_aa: CASSFFLDTSSYEQYF

v_call: TRBV10-1
j_call: TRBJ2-2
d_call: TRBD2
cdr3_aa: CASSEIGRAGSTGELFF

v_call: TRBV30
j_call: TRBJ2-7
d_call: TRBD2
cdr3_aa: CAWSRLAGVREQYF

v_call: TRBV6-4
j_call: TRBJ2-2
d_call: NA
cdr3_aa: CASSASDTGELFF

v_call: TRBV6-2/TRBV6-3
j_call: TRBJ2-7
d_call: NA
cdr3_aa: CASSIGSTYEQYF

v_call: TRBV11-2
j_call: TRBJ2-3
d_call: TRBD2
cdr3_aa: CASSPGLAGDTQYF

v_call: TRBV27
j_call: TRBJ1-1
d_call: NA
cdr3_aa: CASSSLQGTEAFF

v_call: TRBV3-1
j_call: TRBJ2-1
d_call: NA
cdr3_aa: CASGRPGGGEQFF

v_call: TRBV2
j_call: TRBJ2-1
d_call: NA
cdr3_aa: CASSSRDENNEQFF

v_call: TRBV29-1
j_call: TRBJ2-3
d_call: NA
cdr3_aa: CSATRTEDTQYF

v_call: TRBV27
j_call: TRBJ1-5
d_call: NA
cdr3_aa: CASSPVTDYQPQHF

v_call: TRBV7-8
j_call: TRBJ2-7
d_call: NA
cdr3_aa: CASSIQRIPYEQYF

v_call: TRBV12-3/TRBV12-4
j_call: TRBJ1-2
d_call: NA
cdr3_aa: CASSLGPLYGYTF

v_call: TRBV12-3/TRBV12-4
j_call: TRBJ1-5
d_call: NA
cdr3_aa: CASTPLGGGNQPQHF

v_call: TRBV28
j_call: TRBJ2-7
d_call: NA
cdr3_aa: CASSFRDVSSYELYF

v_call: TRBV7-2
j_call: TRBJ2-7
d_call: TRBD2
cdr3_aa: CASSPITSGTIYEQYF

v_call: TRBV11-2
j_call: TRBJ2-5
d_call: NA
cdr3_aa: CASTSSVGRGQETQYF

v_call: TRBV6-5
j_call: TRBJ2-5
d_call: TRBD2
cdr3_aa: CASSTGTSKAETQYF

v_call: TRBV7-9
j_call: TRBJ2-3
d_call: TRBD2
cdr3_aa: CASSSRTSGATDTQYF

v_call: TRBV5-8
j_call: TRBJ1-3
d_call: NA
cdr3_aa: CASSPGRWAGNTIYF

v_call: TRBV24-1
j_call: TRBJ2-1
d_call: TRBD2
cdr3_aa: CATSGPSGRASYNEQFF

v_call: TRBV2
j_call: TRBJ2-1
d_call: NA
cdr3_aa: CASRNRVDTYNEQFF

v_call: TRBV7-2
j_call: TRBJ2-3
d_call: NA
cdr3_aa: CASSFLRGAFTDTQYF

v_call: TRBV28
j_call: TRBJ2-1
d_call: NA
cdr3_aa: CASSFKDNEQFF

v_call: TRBV7-9
j_call: TRBJ2-5
d_call: NA
cdr3_aa: CASSWGDEETQYF

v_call: TRBV27
j_call: TRBJ2-7
d_call: NA
cdr3_aa: CASSWRDNSYEQYF

v_call: TRBV7-9
j_call: TRBJ2-7
d_call: NA
cdr3_aa: CASSTSYEQYF

v_call: TRBV19
j_call: TRBJ2-3
d_call: TRBD2
cdr3_aa: CASSPLAGPTQYF